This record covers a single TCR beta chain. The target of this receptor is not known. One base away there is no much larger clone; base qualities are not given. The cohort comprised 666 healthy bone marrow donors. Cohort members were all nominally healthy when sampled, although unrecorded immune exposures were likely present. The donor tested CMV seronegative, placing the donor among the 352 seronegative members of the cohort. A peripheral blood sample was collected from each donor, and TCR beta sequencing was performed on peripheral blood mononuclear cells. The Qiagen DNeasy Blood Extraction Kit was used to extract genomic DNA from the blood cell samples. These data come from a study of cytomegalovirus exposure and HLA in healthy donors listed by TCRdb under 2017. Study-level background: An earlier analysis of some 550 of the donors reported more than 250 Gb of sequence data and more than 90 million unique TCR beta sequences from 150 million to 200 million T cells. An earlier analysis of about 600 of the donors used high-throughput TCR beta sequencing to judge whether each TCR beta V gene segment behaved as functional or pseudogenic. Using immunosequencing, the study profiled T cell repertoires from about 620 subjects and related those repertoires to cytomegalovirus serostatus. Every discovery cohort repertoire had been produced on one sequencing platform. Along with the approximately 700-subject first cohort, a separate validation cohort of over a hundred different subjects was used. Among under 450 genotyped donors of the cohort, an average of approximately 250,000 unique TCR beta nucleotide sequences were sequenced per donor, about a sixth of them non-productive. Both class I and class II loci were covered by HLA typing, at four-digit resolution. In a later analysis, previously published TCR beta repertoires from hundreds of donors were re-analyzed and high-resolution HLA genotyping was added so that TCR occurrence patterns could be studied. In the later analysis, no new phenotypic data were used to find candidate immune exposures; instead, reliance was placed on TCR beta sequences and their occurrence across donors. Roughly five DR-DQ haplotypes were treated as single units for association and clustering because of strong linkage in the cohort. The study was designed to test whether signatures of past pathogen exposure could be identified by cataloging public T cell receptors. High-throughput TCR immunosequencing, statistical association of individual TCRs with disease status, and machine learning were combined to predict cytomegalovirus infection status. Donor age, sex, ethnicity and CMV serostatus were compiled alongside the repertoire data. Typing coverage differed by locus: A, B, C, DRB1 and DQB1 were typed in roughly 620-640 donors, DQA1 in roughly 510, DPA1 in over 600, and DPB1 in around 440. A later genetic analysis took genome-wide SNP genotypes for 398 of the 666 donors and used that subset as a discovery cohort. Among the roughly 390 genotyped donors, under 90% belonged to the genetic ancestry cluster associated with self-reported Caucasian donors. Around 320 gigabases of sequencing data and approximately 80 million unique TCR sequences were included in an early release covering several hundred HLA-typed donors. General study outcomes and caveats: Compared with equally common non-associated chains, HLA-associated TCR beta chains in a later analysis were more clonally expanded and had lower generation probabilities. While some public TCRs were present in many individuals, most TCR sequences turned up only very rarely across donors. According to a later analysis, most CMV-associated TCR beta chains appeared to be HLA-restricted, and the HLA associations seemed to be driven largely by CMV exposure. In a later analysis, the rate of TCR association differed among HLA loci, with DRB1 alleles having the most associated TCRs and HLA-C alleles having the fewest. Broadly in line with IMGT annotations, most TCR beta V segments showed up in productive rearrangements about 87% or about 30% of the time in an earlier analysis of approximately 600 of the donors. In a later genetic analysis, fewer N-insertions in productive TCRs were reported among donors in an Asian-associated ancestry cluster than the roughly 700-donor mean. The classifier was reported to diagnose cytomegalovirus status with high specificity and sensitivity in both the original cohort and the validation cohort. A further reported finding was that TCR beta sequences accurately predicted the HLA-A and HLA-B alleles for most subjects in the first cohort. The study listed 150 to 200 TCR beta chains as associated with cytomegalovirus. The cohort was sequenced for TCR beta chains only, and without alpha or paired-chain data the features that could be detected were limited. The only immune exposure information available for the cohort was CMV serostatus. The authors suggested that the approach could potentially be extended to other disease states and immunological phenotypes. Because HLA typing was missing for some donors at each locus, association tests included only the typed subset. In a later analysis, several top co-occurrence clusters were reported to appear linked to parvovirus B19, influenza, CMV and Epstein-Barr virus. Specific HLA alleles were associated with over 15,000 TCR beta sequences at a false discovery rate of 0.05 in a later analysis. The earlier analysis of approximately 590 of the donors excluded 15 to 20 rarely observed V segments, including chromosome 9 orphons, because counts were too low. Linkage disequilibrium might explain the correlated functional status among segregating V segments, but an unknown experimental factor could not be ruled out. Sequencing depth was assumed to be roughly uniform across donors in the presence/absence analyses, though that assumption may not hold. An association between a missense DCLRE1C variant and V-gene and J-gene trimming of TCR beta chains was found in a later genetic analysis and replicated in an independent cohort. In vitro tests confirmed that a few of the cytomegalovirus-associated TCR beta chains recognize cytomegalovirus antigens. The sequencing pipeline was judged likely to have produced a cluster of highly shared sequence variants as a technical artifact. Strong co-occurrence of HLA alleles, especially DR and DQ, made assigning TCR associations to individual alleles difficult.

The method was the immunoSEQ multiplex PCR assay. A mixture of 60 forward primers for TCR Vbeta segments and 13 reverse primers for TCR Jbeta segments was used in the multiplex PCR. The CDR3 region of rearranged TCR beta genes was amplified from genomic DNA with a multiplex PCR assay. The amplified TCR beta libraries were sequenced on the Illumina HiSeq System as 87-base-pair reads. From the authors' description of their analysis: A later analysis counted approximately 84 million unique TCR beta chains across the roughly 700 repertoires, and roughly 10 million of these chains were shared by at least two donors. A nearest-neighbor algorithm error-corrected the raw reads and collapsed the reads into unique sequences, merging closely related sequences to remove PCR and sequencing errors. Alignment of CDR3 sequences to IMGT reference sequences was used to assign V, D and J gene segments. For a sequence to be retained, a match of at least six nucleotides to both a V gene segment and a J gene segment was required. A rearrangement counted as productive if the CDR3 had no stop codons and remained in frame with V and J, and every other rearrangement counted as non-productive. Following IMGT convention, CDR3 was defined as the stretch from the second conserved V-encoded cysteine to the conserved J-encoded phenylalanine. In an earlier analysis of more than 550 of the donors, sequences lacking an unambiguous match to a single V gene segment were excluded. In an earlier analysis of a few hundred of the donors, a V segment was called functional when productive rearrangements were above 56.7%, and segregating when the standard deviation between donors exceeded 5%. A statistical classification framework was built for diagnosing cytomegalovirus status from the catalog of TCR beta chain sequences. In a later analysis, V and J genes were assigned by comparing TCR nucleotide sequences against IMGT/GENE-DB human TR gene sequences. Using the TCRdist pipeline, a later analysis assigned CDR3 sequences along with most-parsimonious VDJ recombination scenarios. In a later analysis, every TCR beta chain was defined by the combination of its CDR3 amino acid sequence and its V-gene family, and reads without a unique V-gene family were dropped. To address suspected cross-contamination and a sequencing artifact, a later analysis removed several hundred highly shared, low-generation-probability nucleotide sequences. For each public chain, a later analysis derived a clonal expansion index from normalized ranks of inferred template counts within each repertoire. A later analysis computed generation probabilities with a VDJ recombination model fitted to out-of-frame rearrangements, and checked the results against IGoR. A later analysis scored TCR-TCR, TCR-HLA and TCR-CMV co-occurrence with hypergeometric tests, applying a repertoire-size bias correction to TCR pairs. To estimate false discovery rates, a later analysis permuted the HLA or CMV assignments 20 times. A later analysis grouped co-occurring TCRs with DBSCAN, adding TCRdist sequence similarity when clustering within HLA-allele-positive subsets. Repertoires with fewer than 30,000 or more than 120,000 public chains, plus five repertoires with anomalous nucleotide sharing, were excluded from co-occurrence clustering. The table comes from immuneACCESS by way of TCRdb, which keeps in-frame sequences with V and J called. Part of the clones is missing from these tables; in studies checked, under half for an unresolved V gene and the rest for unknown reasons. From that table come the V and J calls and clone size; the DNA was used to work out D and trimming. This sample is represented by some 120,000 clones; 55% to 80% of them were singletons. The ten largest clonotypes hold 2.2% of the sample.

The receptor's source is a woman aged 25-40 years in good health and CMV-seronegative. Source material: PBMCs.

The sequenced DNA is TGTGCCAGCAGCCACGGACTGGAAATGAACACTGAAGCTTTCTTT. Translated, it gives CASSHGLEMNTEAFF. The rearrangement joined TRBV5-6 to TRBJ1-1, with the D gene uncertain. V sheds 4 bases and J sheds 0 bases, leaving 13 bases between their ends. CDR1 and CDR2 were assigned from the germline V gene as SGHDT and YYEEEE. From cysteine to phenylalanine, the CDR3 is 15 amino acids long. This entry keeps only the CDR3 DNA: 45 bases, framed from base 1.